This T cell receptor (beta chain) was recovered during a study of shared clonotypes between healthy human individuals. General observations from the study: In the sorted subsets, rarefaction showed sequencing was incomplete despite large depth.

CD45RA-negative memory and CD45RA+ naive subsets were split from the CD4+ cells. Libraries were prepared by immunoSEQ multiplex PCR; TCRdb keeps only in-frame clonotypes and omits some of them. The sample yields roughly 2.6 million clones, 90% to 95% seen once. Germline V gene data show CDR1 as MNHNS and CDR2 as SASEGT. V lost 0 bases and J lost 6, with 15 bases in between. This CDR3 contains 16 residues. In regard to this clone: Antigen: not known.

The J gene is TRBJ2-1, the V gene TRBV6-1; a weak D match, TRBD2 (6 bases). Sequencing was performed on naive CD4+ T cells sorted from blood. The subset here: CD45RA+ positively selected. The source of this sequence is a man between 18 and 35 years old in good health. The CDR3 DNA reads as TGTGCCAGCAGTGAAGCTTTAGGGCTAGCGATCAATGAGCAGTTCTTC. This gives the protein CASSEALGLAINEQFF.